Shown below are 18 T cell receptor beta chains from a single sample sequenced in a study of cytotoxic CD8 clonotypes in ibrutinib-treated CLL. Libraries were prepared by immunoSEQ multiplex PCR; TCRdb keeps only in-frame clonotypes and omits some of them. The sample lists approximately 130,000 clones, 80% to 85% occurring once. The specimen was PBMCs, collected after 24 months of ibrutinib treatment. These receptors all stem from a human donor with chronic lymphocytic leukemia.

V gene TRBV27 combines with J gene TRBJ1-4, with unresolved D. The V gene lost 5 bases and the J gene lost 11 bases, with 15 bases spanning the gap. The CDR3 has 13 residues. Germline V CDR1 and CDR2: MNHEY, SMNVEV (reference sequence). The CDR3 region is CASSPNRGGKLFF. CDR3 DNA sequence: TGTGCCAGCAGTCCGAACCGGGGTGGGAAACTGTTTTTT.

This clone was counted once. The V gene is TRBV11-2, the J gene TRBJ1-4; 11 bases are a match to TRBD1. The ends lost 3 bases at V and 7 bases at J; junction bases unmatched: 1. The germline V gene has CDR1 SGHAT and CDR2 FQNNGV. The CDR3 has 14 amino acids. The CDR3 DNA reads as TGTGCCAGCAGCTTGGGGACAGGGGGTGAAAAACTGTTTTTT. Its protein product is CASSLGTGGEKLFF.

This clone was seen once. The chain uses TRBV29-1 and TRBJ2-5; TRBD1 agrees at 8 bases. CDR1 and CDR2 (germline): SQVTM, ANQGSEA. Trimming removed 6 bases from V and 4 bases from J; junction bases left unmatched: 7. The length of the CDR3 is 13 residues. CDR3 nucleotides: TGCAGCGTCCGACAGGGGATCTTAGAGACCCAGTACTTC. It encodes CSVRQGILETQYF.

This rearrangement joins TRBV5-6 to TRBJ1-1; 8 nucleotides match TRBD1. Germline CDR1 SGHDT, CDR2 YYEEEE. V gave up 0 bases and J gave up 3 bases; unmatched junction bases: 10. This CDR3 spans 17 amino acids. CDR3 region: CASSLDGRGLVDTEAFF. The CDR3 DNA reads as TGTGCCAGCAGCTTGGACGGCAGGGGGCTGGTGGACACTGAAGCTTTCTTT.

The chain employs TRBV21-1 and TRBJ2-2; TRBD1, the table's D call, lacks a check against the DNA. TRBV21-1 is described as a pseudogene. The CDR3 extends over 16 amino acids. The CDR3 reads CASSKGGRTNTGELFF. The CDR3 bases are TGTGCCAGCAGCAAAGGGGGCAGGACGAACACCGGGGAGCTGTTTTTT.

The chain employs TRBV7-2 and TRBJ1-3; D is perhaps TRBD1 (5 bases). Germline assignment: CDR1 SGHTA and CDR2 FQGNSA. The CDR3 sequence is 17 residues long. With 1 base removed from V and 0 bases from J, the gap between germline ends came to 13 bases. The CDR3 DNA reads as TGTGCCAGCAGCTTAGATTCTGGGGGATACTCTGGAAACACCATATATTTT. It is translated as CASSLDSGGYSGNTIYF.

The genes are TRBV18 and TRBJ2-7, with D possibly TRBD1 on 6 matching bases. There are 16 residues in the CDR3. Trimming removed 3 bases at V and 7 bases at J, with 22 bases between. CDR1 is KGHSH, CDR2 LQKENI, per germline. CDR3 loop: CASSPGLVRDKIEQYF. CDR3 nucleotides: TGTGCCAGCTCACCTGGATTGGTCAGGGACAAAATTGAGCAGTACTTC.

Here the CDR3 reads CASSLGQSGNSPLHF. The CDR3 DNA sequence: TGTGCCAGCAGCTTGGGACAGTCAGGCAATTCACCCCTCCACTTT. The chain links TRBV5-4 to TRBJ1-6, with D possibly being TRBD1 (5 bases). In germline, CDR1 is SGHNT, CDR2 YYREEE (reference sequence). V lost 0 bases to trimming and J lost 7 bases, with 11 bases between them. The CDR3 has 15 amino acids.

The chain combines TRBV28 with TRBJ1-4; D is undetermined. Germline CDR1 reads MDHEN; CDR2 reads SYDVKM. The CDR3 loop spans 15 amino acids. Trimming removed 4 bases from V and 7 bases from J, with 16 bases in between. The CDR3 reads CASSSWTASGEKLFF. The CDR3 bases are TGTGCCAGCAGTTCGTGGACGGCTTCGGGTGAAAAACTGTTTTTT. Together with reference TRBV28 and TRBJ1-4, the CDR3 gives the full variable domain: DVKVTQSSRYLVKRTGEKVFLECVQDMDHENMFWYRQDPGLGLRLIYFSYDVKMKEKGDIPEGYSVSREKKERFSLILESASTNQTSMYLCASSSWTASGEKLFFGSGTQLSVL.

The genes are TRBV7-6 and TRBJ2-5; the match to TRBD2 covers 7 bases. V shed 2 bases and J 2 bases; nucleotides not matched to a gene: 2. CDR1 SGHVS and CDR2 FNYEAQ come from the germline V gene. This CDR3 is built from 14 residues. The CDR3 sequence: CASSLRTRQETQYF. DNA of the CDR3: TGTGCCAGCAGCTTACGGACTAGACAAGAGACCCAGTACTTC.

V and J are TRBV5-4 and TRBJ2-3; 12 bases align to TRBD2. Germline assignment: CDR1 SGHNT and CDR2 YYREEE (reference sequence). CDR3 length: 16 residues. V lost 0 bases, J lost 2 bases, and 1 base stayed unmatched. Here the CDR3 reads CASSLGLAGATDTQYF. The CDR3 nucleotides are TGTGCCAGCAGCTTGGGACTAGCGGGGGCCACAGATACGCAGTATTTT.

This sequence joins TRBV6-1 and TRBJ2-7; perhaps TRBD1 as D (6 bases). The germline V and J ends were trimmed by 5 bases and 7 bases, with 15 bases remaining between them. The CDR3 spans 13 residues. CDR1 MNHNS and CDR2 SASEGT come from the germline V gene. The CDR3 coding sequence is TGTGCCAGCAGTAGGCAGGGGCTGACTGAGCAGTACTTC. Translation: CASSRQGLTEQYF.

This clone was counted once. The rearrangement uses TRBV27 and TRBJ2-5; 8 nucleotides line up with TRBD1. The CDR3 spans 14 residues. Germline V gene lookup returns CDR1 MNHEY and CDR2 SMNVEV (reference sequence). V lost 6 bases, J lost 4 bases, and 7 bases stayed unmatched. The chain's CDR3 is CASSLGQGRETQYF. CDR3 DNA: TGTGCCAGCAGCCTAGGACAGGGTCGAGAGACCCAGTACTTC.

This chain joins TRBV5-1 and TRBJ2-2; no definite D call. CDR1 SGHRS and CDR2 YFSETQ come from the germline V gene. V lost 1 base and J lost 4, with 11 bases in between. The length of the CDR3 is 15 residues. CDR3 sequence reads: CASSLWAESTGELFF. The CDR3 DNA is TGCGCCAGCAGCTTGTGGGCAGAAAGCACCGGGGAGCTGTTTTTT.

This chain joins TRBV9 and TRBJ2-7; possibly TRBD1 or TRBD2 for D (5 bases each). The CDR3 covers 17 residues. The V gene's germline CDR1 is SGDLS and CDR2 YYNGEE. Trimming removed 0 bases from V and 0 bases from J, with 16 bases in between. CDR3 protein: CASSVGLVGTDSYEQYF. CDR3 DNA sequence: TGTGCCAGCAGCGTAGGTTTAGTCGGGACGGACTCCTACGAGCAGTACTTC.

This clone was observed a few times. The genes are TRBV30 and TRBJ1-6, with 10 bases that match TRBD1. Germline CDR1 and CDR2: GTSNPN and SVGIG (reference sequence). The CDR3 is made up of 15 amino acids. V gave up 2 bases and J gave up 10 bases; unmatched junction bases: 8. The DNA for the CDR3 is TGTGCCTGGAGTTATACCGGGACAGGGGACTCACCCCTCCACTTT. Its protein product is CAWSYTGTGDSPLHF.

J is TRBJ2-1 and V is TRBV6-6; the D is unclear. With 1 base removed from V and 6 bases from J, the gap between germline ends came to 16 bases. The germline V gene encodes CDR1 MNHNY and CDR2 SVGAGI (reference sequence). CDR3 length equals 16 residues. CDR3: CASSYYDDPPSNEQFF. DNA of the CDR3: TGTGCCAGCAGTTACTATGACGATCCCCCTAGCAATGAGCAGTTCTTC.

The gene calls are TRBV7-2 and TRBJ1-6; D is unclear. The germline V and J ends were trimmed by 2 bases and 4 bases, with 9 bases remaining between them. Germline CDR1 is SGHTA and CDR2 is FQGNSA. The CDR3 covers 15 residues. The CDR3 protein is CASSLFPEYNSPLHF. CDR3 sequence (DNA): TGTGCCAGCAGCTTATTCCCAGAGTATAATTCACCCCTCCACTTT.